This TCR beta chain came from a study of blood T cell repertoires in COVID-19. The overall study: From the United States, Italy and Spain came samples of acute and convalescent COVID-19. Sample material is recorded as cDNA or gDNA derived from T cells, B-cell-depleted T cells, or PBMCs.

In the original processing: Scientists estimated how many nucleated cells there were by amplifying reference gene primers. Method: immunoSEQ multiplex PCR; TCRdb's copy keeps in-frame clones and lacks some. Clonal size and the V and J genes are those of that table, whereas D and trimming came from the DNA. The data contain hundreds of thousands of clones, 84% of them singletons. The V gene end was trimmed by 6 bases and the J gene end by 1 base; junction bases not matched to a gene: 0. Germline CDR1 is SNHLY and CDR2 is FYNNEI. The CDR3 is made up of 14 amino acids. The TCR was taken from a human donor in a cohort sampled during active COVID-19. The J gene is TRBJ2-2, the V gene TRBV2; 9 bases match TRBD1. The sequenced sample consisted of peripheral blood. The CDR3: CASRGQGNTGELFF. CDR3 DNA: TGTGCCAGCAGGGGACAGGGGAACACCGGGGAGCTGTTTTTT.